Sequencing of this TCR beta chain was carried out in a study of shared clonotypes between healthy human individuals. Terminally differentiated effector memory CD45RA+ cells were left out of the naive CD8 fraction, which was CD45RO-negative and positively selected for CCR7. Per sorted-subset replicate PCR, input was about 180 ng DNA, representing roughly 28,000 T cell genomes. Repertoires were generated with immunoSEQ multiplex PCR, while TCRdb's copy carries only in-frame clones and drops some. The sample records about 2.1 million clones, about 93% being singletons. This CDR3 has 16 amino acids. From germline, CDR1 is SGHAT and CDR2 FQNNGV. Trimming removed 1 base from V and 5 bases from J; junction bases left unmatched: 9.

This chain links TRBV11-2 with TRBJ2-5, with 8 bases identical to TRBD1. Material for sequencing was naive CD8+ T cells from PBMCs. The sequence was collected from a young man in good health. Some clones in this sample may be carry-over from other donors' samples. DNA for the CDR3: TGTGCCAGCAGCTTAGGTGTCAGGGGGCTTAGCGAGACCCAGTACTTC. Protein sequence: CASSLGVRGLSETQYF.